These 31 T cell receptor beta chains were all obtained from the same sample, sequenced in a study of blood T cell repertoires in COVID-19. Data came from immunoSEQ multiplex PCR; TCRdb stores just in-frame clones and leaves some out. The table records around 100,000 clones, approximately 78% of them present only once. Input material: peripheral blood. The receptors originated from a man aged 60 to 69 with active or convalescent COVID-19.

The V gene is TRBV23-1, the J gene TRBJ2-7; 14 bases agree with TRBD2. TRBV23-1 counts as an open reading frame of uncertain function. This CDR3 spans 19 amino acids. V lost 4 bases and J lost 0; bases outside the gene matches: 11. The CDR3 DNA sequence: TGCGCCAGCAGTCCCCCGGCGGGACTAGCGGGAGAGGTCTCCTACGAGCAGTACTTC. Its translation is CASSPPAGLAGEVSYEQYF.

The V call is TRBV2, the J call TRBJ2-7; 12 positions agree with TRBD2. The CDR3 covers 15 residues. Unmatched junction bases numbered 10, after V lost 6 bases and J lost 7 bases. Germline-derived CDR1 and CDR2 are SNHLY and FYNNEI. The CDR3 reads CASRDSSGRAGEQYF. For the CDR3, the DNA is TGTGCCAGCAGAGACTCTAGCGGGAGGGCGGGAGAGCAGTACTTC.

This rearrangement joins TRBV5-1 to TRBJ1-2; D may be TRBD1 (5 bases). The CDR3 totals 12 residues. Trimming pared 4 bases from V and 5 bases from J, leaving 9 bases between. The germline gives CDR1 SGHRS, CDR2 YFSETQ. DNA of the CDR3: TGCGCCAGCAGCCCGGACAATTATGGCTACACCTTC. Its translation is CASSPDNYGYTF.

This clone has only a few counts. The rearrangement joins TRBV27 to TRBJ1-4; TRBD1 matches at 9 bases. Germline trimming cut 2 bases from V and 5 bases from J; bases unmatched to any gene: 0. Germline V lookup: CDR1 MNHEY, CDR2 SMNVEV (reference sequence). This CDR3 spans 14 amino acids. The CDR3 DNA reads TGTGCCAGCAGTTTAGACAGGGGGAATGAAAAACTGTTTTTT. This translates into CASSLDRGNEKLFF.

The chain carries TRBV9 and TRBJ2-1; 8 bases are a match to TRBD1. Germline trimming cut 6 bases from V and 8 bases from J; bases unmatched to any gene: 10. From germline, CDR1 is SGDLS and CDR2 YYNGEE. The CDR3 is 14 residues long. The CDR3 is CASTKTGVVHEQFF. The DNA of the CDR3 is TGTGCCAGCACCAAGACAGGGGTGGTCCATGAGCAGTTCTTC.

The chain employs TRBV12-3 or TRBV12-4 and TRBJ2-1; TRBD2 aligns across 7 bases. This CDR3 spans 11 amino acids. Trimming removed 5 bases from V and 15 bases from J; junction bases left unmatched: 7. This CDR3 is CASSPGGLTFF. The DNA of the CDR3 is TGTGCCAGCAGTCCCGGGGGACTAACGTTCTTC.

The chain couples TRBV7-2 to TRBJ1-1; possible D gene TRBD1, 5 bases. Per the germline V gene, CDR1 is SGHTA and CDR2 is FQGNSA. Trimming took off 3 bases at V and 0 bases at J, with 8 bases between the two ends. This CDR3 region has 14 residues. The CDR3 DNA follows: TGTGCCAGCAGCTTTGACAGATTGAACACTGAAGCTTTCTTT. Amino acid sequence: CASSFDRLNTEAFF.

J is TRBJ1-5 and V is TRBV7-2, with 7 bases matching TRBD1. CDR1 is SGHTA and CDR2 is FQGNSA in the germline V gene. The CDR3 runs 15 residues. With 5 bases clipped from V and 6 bases from J, the junction kept 10 bases outside the gene matches. DNA for the CDR3: TGTGCCAGCAGCCTAGACAGGGATTGGGGTCAGCCCCAGCATTTT. It encodes CASSLDRDWGQPQHF. The full variable domain, completed using reference TRBV7-2 and TRBJ1-5, is GAGVSQSPSNKVTEKGKDVELRCDPISGHTALYWYRQSLGQGLEFLIYFQGNSAPDKSGLPSDRFSAERTGGSVSTLTIQRTQQEDSAVYLCASSLDRDWGQPQHFGDGTRLSIL.

The CDR3 sequence: CASSSTLAGGGIGEQFF. The CDR3 nucleotides are TGCGCCAGCAGCTCTACTCTAGCGGGAGGGGGTATTGGGGAGCAGTTCTTC. The chain is built from TRBV5-1 and TRBJ2-1, with 12 bases lining up with TRBD2. V was clipped by 3 bases and J by 10 bases; unmatched bases: 14. The CDR3 length is 17 residues. Germline V lookup: CDR1 SGHRS, CDR2 YFSETQ.

The sample holds one count of this clone. The chain joins TRBV12-3 or TRBV12-4 to TRBJ1-1; unclear D gene. The ends were cut back, 7 bases at V and 8 bases at J, with 17 bases in the middle. CDR3 length: 13 residues. CDR3 region: CASMKSGRREAFF. CDR3 DNA: TGTGCCAGCATGAAAAGCGGCCGCCGGGAAGCTTTCTTT.

This chain uses TRBV18 with TRBJ1-1; 12 nucleotides line up with TRBD1. V lost 2 bases, J lost 2 bases, and 3 bases stayed unmatched. The CDR3 is 16 residues long. Germline V gene sequence: CDR1 KGHSH, CDR2 LQKENI. The CDR3 region has the DNA TGTGCCAGCTCACCAAGGGACAGGGGGCTAAACACTGAAGCTTTCTTT. Protein product: CASSPRDRGLNTEAFF.

This clone was observed a few times. The J gene is TRBJ2-7, the V gene TRBV5-6; tentatively, D is TRBD2 (6 bases). Per the germline V gene, CDR1 is SGHDT and CDR2 is YYEEEE. The CDR3 extends over 12 amino acids. Trimming took off 4 bases at V and 6 bases at J, with 11 bases between the two ends. This CDR3 is CASSHRRGEQYV. CDR3 bases: TGTGCCAGCAGCCACAGGCGGGGCGAGCAGTACGTC.

The V call is TRBV11-2, the J call TRBJ1-2; D not resolved. The length of the CDR3 is 12 residues. Looked up from germline, CDR1 is SGHAT and CDR2 is FQNNGV. Trimming removed 5 bases from V and 5 bases from J, with 9 bases in between. The CDR3 DNA reads TGTGCCAGCAGCCCGAGCGGATATGGCTACACCTTC. Its protein product is CASSPSGYGYTF.

The chain joins TRBV2 to TRBJ1-6, with D possibly TRBD1 on 5 matching bases. V lost 6 bases and J lost 5, with 14 bases in between. The CDR3 is 15 residues long. Germline V gene data show CDR1 as SNHLY and CDR2 as FYNNEI. CDR3 nucleotides: TGTGCCAGCAGCGGGGGTTCAATCCATAATTCACCCCTCCACTTT. Its protein product is CASSGGSIHNSPLHF.

The chain combines TRBV3-1 (or the pseudogene TRBV3-2) with TRBJ2-5, with D perhaps TRBD1 (6 bases). The germline V gene encodes CDR1 LGHDT and CDR2 YNNKEL (reference sequence). This CDR3 is built from 13 residues. V lost 3 bases to trimming and J lost 5 bases, with 10 bases between them. CDR3 coding DNA: TGTGCCAGCAGCCAGGGGGCTGGGGAGACCCAGTACTTC. Protein product: CASSQGAGETQYF.

DNA for the CDR3: TGTGCCACGAACGGACAGGGGGACAATGAGCAGTTCTTC. Its translation is CATNGQGDNEQFF. The V call is TRBV24-1, the J call TRBJ2-1; 10 nucleotides agree with TRBD1. Per the germline V gene, CDR1 is KGHDR and CDR2 is SFDVKD. Unmatched junction bases numbered 4, after V lost 10 bases and J lost 5 bases. The CDR3 is 13 amino acids.

This chain uses TRBV12-3 or TRBV12-4 with TRBJ1-1, with 7 bases matching TRBD1. CDR3 length equals 13 residues. V gave up 6 bases and J gave up 6 bases; unmatched junction bases: 7. CDR3 coding DNA: TGTGCCAGCAGCCCGACAGGGCCTCCTGAAGCTTTCTTT. This gives the protein CASSPTGPPEAFF.

The J gene is TRBJ2-5, the V gene TRBV11-2, with TRBD2 matching 14 bases. This CDR3 has 18 amino acids. J lost 5 bases, V lost 5 bases, and 13 bases had no gene match. CDR1 and CDR2 from the germline V gene are SGHAT and FQNNGV. Here the CDR3 DNA reads TGTGCCAGCAGCCCGGGCCCGGGACTAGCGGGAGCAGGGGAGACCCAGTACTTC. Amino acid sequence: CASSPGPGLAGAGETQYF.

J is TRBJ2-3 and V is TRBV15; D is possibly TRBD2 (6 bases). The germline V gene encodes CDR1 LNHNV and CDR2 YYDKDF (reference sequence). This CDR3 is 15 amino acids long. V lost 3 bases to trimming and J lost 0 bases, with 10 bases between them. The CDR3 region is CATSSLAASTDTQYF. In DNA, the CDR3 is TGTGCCACCAGCAGCTTAGCGGCTAGCACAGATACGCAGTATTTT.

By share, this clone counts as medium-sized (0.01 to 0.1%). The V and J genes are TRBV7-9 and TRBJ1-5, with a weak D call TRBD1 (6 bases). The CDR3 covers 14 residues. Germline V gene lookup returns CDR1 SEHNR and CDR2 FQNEAQ (reference sequence). V was shortened by 4 bases and J by 3 bases, with 10 bases between the two germline ends. CDR3 sequence: CASSSTGPNQPQHF. The CDR3 DNA reads TGTGCCAGCAGCTCAACAGGGCCCAATCAGCCCCAGCATTTT.

The chain combines TRBV5-1 with TRBJ1-5; a weak D match, TRBD1 (5 bases). V shed 0 bases and J shed 5 bases, with 12 bases lying between them. CDR3 length: 15 amino acids. Germline V gene sequence: CDR1 SGHRS, CDR2 YFSETQ. The CDR3 protein is CASSLGGDAYQPQHF. The CDR3, as DNA: TGCGCCAGCAGCTTGGGGGGGGACGCCTATCAGCCCCAGCATTTT.

The sample holds a few counts of this clone. The chain recombines TRBV7-8 with TRBJ1-5, with D maybe TRBD1 (6 bases). The CDR3 totals 19 residues. Looked up from germline, CDR1 is SGHVS and CDR2 is FQNEAQ. V lost 1 base and J 5 bases, leaving 24 bases between the germline ends. CDR3 loop: CASSLENTGTRFFYQPQHF. As DNA, the CDR3 is TGTGCCAGCAGCTTAGAAAATACAGGGACAAGGTTCTTTTATCAGCCCCAGCATTTT.

The chain couples TRBV19 to TRBJ2-1; perhaps TRBD2 as D (6 bases). V lost 5 bases and J lost 10, with 15 bases in between. Per germline, CDR1 LNHDA and CDR2 SQIVND (reference sequence). The CDR3 has 13 amino acids. The CDR3 loop is CASSRSGPAEQFF. Written as DNA, the CDR3 is TGTGCCAGTAGTCGGAGCGGGCCAGCCGAGCAGTTCTTC.

This chain links TRBV11-3 with TRBJ2-2; D possibly corresponds to TRBD2 (5 bases). The V end lost 3 bases, the J end lost 5 bases, and 16 bases lay between the germline ends. Germline V gene lookup returns CDR1 SGHNT and CDR2 YENEEA. The CDR3 contains 16 residues. The CDR3 nucleotides read TGTGCCAGCAGCTTCGGTTCCGGGATACGGACCGGGGAGCTGTTTTTT. Translated: CASSFGSGIRTGELFF.

The genes are TRBV4-1 and TRBJ1-6, with D possibly matching TRBD1 (5 bases). The CDR3 contains 15 residues. Germline-derived CDR1 and CDR2 are MGHRA and YSYEKL. V was shortened by 3 bases and J by 4 bases, with 10 bases between the two germline ends. CDR3 DNA: TGCGCCAGCAGCCAGACAAGGGGTTATAATTCACCCCTCCACTTT. This encodes CASSQTRGYNSPLHF.

This sequence joins TRBV28 and TRBJ2-5, with 8 bases lining up with TRBD2. Per the germline V gene, CDR1 is MDHEN and CDR2 is SYDVKM. The CDR3 length is 16 residues. J gave up 4 bases and V 3 bases, and 10 bases lay outside the gene matches. DNA for the CDR3: TGTGCCAGCAGTTTTCCCGCCGGGAGGGCGGGAGAGACCCAGTACTTC. Translation gives CASSFPAGRAGETQYF.

This sequence joins TRBV12-5 and TRBJ2-7; 7 bases align to TRBD2. Germline V CDR1 and CDR2: LGHNT, FRNRAP. V shed 7 bases and J 2 bases; nucleotides not matched to a gene: 8. The CDR3 runs 14 residues. The CDR3 bases are TGTGCTAGTGTTCCCACTAGCGCACCCTACGAGCAGTACTTC. This codes for CASVPTSAPYEQYF.

The table lists this clone with a few counts. The chain recombines TRBV2 with TRBJ1-5, with TRBD1 as a possible D gene (6 bases). Trimming pared 5 bases from V and 7 bases from J, leaving 12 bases between. Germline CDR1 SNHLY, CDR2 FYNNEI. The CDR3 covers 13 residues. CDR3 region: CASSHRVGQPQHF. The CDR3 DNA sequence: TGTGCCAGCAGTCACAGGGTTGGACAGCCCCAGCATTTT.

This clone came up a few times. The chain recombines TRBV2 with TRBJ2-7; 8 positions match TRBD1. V trimming: 6 bases; J trimming: 0 bases; junction bases outside the gene matches: 4. This CDR3 has 14 amino acids. Per germline, CDR1 SNHLY and CDR2 FYNNEI. In DNA, the CDR3 is TGTGCCAGCAGGGGGGGACAGGCCTCCTACGAGCAGTACTTC. Translation gives CASRGGQASYEQYF.

This chain uses TRBV4-1 with TRBJ2-4, with a possible D match to TRBD2 (6 bases). CDR1 is MGHRA, CDR2 YSYEKL, per germline. The CDR3 has 15 amino acids. V was shortened by 3 bases and J by 2 bases, with 11 bases between the two germline ends. The CDR3, as DNA: TGCGCCAGCAGCCACCTCGGAGGGCCCAAAAACATTCAGTACTTC. Translation gives CASSHLGGPKNIQYF.

With regard to this clone: This specimen includes other DNA sequences encoding the same CDR3. The chain combines TRBV19 with TRBJ1-1; no reliable D call. The CDR3 has 13 amino acids. Trimming took off 2 bases at V and 1 base at J, with 5 bases between the two ends. From germline, CDR1 is LNHDA and CDR2 SQIVND (reference sequence). The CDR3 sequence is CASSITANTEAFF. CDR3 DNA: TGTGCCAGTAGTATAACAGCGAACACTGAAGCTTTCTTT.